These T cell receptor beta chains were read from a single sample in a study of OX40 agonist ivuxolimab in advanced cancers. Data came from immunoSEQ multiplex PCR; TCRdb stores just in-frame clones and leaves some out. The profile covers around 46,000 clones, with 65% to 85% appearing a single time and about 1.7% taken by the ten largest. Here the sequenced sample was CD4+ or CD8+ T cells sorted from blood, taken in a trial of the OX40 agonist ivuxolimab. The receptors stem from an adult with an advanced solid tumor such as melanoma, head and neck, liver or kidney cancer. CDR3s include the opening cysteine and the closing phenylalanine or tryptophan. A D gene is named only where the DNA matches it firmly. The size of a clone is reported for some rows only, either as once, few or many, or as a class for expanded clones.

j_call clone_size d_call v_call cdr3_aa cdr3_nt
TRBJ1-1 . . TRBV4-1 CTTRGLLRGTEAFF TGCACCACCAGAGGACTCCTTAGGGGAACTGAAGCTTTCTTT
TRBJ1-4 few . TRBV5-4 CASSHSPRNEKLFF TGTGCCAGCAGCCACTCACCAAGGAATGAAAAACTGTTTTTT
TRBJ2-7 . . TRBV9 CASSASYEQYF TGTGCCAGCAGCGCGAGCTACGAGCAGTACTTC
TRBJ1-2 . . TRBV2 CASSTQGSQYGYTF TGTGCCAGCAGTACGCAGGGGTCACAGTATGGCTACACCTTC
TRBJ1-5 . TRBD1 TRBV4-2 CASSQSLDRVWPQHF TGTGCCAGCAGCCAATCTTTAGACAGGGTCTGGCCCCAGCATTTT
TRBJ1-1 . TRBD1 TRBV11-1 CASRGQGTYTEAFF TGTGCCAGCAGGGGACAGGGGACTTACACTGAAGCTTTCTTT
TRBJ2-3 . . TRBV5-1 CASSFGGASTDTQYF TGCGCCAGCAGCTTCGGCGGGGCTAGCACAGATACGCAGTATTTT
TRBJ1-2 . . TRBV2 CASTGLSNYGYTF TGTGCCAGCACGGGCCTCTCCAACTATGGCTACACCTTC
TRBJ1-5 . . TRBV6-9 CASSYSGHPSNQPQHF TGTGCCAGCAGTTATAGCGGACACCCAAGCAATCAGCCCCAGCATTTT
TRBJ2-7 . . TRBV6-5 CASSTSQQWEQYF TGTGCCAGCAGTACCTCACAGCAGTGGGAGCAGTACTTC
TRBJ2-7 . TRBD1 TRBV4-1 CASSLVSLGTGGYEQYF TGCGCCAGCAGCCTCGTCTCATTGGGGACAGGGGGTTACGAGCAGTACTTC
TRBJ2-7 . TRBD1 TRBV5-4 CASSLGQGPPQYF TGTGCCAGCAGCTTGGGACAGGGTCCCCCGCAGTACTTC
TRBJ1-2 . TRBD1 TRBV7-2 CASSFKGAENYGYTF TGTGCCAGCAGCTTTAAGGGGGCTGAGAACTATGGCTACACCTTC
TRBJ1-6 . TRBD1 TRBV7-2 CASRTLVGTGHNSPLHF TGTGCCAGCAGAACCCTAGTCGGGACAGGGCATAATTCACCCCTCCACTTT
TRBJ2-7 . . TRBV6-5 CASSFRSGGKGEQYF TGTGCCAGCAGTTTTAGATCTGGAGGGAAGGGCGAGCAGTACTTC
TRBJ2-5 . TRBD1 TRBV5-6 CASSLVGQGHQETQYF TGTGCCAGCAGCTTGGTGGGACAGGGCCACCAAGAGACCCAGTACTTC
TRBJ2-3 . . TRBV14 CASSQGDFPYRSSTDTQYF TGTGCCAGCAGCCAAGGGGACTTTCCATACCGTTCTAGCACAGATACGCAGTATTTT
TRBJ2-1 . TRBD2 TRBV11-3 CASSEGLADYNEQFF TGTGCCAGCAGCGAGGGACTAGCGGACTACAATGAGCAGTTCTTC
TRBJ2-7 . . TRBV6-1 CASNSYEQYF TGTGCCAGCAACAGTTACGAGCAGTACTTC
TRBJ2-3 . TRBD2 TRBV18 CASSPLTSGGDTQYF TGTGCCAGCTCACCACTCACTAGCGGGGGTGATACGCAGTATTTT
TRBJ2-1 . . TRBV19 CASSIGGAEQFF TGTGCCAGTAGTATAGGGGGAGCTGAGCAGTTCTTC
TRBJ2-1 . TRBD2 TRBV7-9 CASSLVALTSQNEQFF TGTGCCAGCAGCTTAGTCGCTTTGACTAGCCAGAATGAGCAGTTCTTC
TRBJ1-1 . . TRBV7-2 CASSLEGTSLPLNTEAFF TGTGCCAGCAGCTTAGAAGGGACCTCGCTTCCTTTGAACACTGAAGCTTTCTTT
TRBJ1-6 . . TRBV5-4 CASSLDLGLVHF TGTGCCAGCAGCTTGGACCTTGGGTTAGTCCACTTT